This T cell receptor beta chain emerged from a study of blood T cell repertoires in COVID-19. Study overall: In each case, the material was cDNA or gDNA derived from T cells, B-cell-depleted T cells, or PBMCs.

V was clipped by 6 bases and J by 8 bases, with 10 bases between them. Germline V lookup: CDR1 MNHEY, CDR2 SVGAGI. The CDR3 has 12 amino acids. This clone was seen only once. The authors' processing: Amplification from reference gene primers served as the basis for estimated nucleated cell counts. Method: immunoSEQ multiplex PCR; TCRdb's copy keeps in-frame clones and lacks some. V, J and clone size are taken as reported in that table, and D and trimming were inferred from the DNA itself. The data contain more than 85,000 clones, about four fifths of them singletons. This chain uses TRBV6-5 with TRBJ2-2, with unresolved D. Sequenced: peripheral blood. The sequence derives from a woman of 80 years or more with acute or convalescent COVID-19. CDR3 region: CASSYRQGELFF. The CDR3 region has the DNA TGTGCCAGCAGCTACCGCCAGGGGGAGCTGTTTTTT.